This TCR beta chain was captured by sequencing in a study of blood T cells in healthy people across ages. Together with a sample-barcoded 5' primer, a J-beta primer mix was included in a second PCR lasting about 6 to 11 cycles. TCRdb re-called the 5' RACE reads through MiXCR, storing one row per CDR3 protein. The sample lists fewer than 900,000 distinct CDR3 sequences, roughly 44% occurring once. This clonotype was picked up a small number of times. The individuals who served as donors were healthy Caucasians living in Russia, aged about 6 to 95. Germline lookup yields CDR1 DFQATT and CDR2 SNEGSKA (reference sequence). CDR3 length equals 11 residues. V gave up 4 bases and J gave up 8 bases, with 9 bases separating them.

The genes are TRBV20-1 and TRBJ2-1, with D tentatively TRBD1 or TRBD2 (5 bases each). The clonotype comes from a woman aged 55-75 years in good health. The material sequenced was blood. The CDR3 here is CSAKRGDEQFF. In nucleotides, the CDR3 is TGCAGTGCTAAAAGGGGAGATGAGCAGTTCTTC.